This T cell receptor beta chain originates from a study of cytomegalovirus exposure and HLA in healthy donors. The wider study: Caucasian-associated ancestry cluster membership applied to about four fifths of about 370 genotyped donors. Study-level findings and limits: The later analysis indicated that the majority of CMV-associated TCR beta chains appeared HLA-restricted.

The V end lost 1 base, the J end lost 0 bases, and 8 bases lay between the germline ends. Germline V gives CDR1 SEHNR, CDR2 FQNEAQ (reference sequence). The CDR3 runs 15 residues. On this clone: Its cognate antigen is unknown.

Both 60 Vbeta primers and 13 Jbeta primers went into the PCR. TCRdb's table, derived via immunoSEQ multiplex PCR, lists solely in-frame clones and lacks some. The sample lists 180,000 or so clones; roughly 60% were seen once. Sequencing was carried out using PBMCs. This sequence originates from a man between 40 and 49 years old in good health and CMV-seronegative. The chain couples TRBV7-9 to TRBJ2-3; D is undetermined. CDR3 region: CASSLVDSSTDTQYF. CDR3 nucleotide sequence: TGTGCCAGCAGCTTAGTAGACTCTAGCACAGATACGCAGTATTTT. The full variable domain, with the rest looked up from reference TRBV7-9 and TRBJ2-3, is DTGVSQNPRHKITKRGQNVTFRCDPISEHNRLYWYRQTLGQGPEFLTYFQNEAQLEKSRLLSDRFSAERPKGSFSTLEIQRTEQGDSAMYLCASSLVDSSTDTQYFGPGTRLTVL.